A selection of T cell receptor beta chains follows, all from one sample in a study of regulatory T cells in long-lasting Graves disease. TCRdb re-called the multiplex PCR reads with MiXCR, one entry per CDR3 protein. The table shows 300,000 to 500,000 distinct CDR3 sequences, with 20% to 25% occurring only once. The sample in question was peripheral blood mononuclear cells (PBMCs), obtained when the disease was refractory, from a patient treated with antithyroid drugs. The receptors come from a female donor with Graves disease. CDR3s include the opening cysteine and the closing phenylalanine or tryptophan. The order of the fields is V gene, CDR3 length, J gene, CDR3 protein.

V: TRBV10-3; length: 16; J: TRBJ2-5; CDR3: CAISESTGMPEETQYF
V: TRBV3-1; length: 14; J: TRBJ1-1; CDR3: CASSQVGGGTEAFF
V: TRBV2; length: 14; J: TRBJ1-2; CDR3: CASSESRTVYGYTF
V: TRBV2; length: 12; J: TRBJ2-2; CDR3: CASSEWLGELFF
V: TRBV11-2; length: 17; J: TRBJ2-5; CDR3: CASSFEAGPFLGETQYF
V: TRBV3-1; length: 14; J: TRBJ2-3; CDR3: CASSHGKGSDTQYF
V: TRBV12-3/TRBV12-4; length: 12; J: TRBJ2-5; CDR3: CASSISGGFWYF
V: TRBV7-2; length: 14; J: TRBJ1-5; CDR3: CASSPGQAGQPQHF
V: TRBV7-2; length: 16; J: TRBJ2-1; CDR3: CASSLESLASYNEQFF
V: TRBV12-5; length: 13; J: TRBJ1-1; CDR3: CASGLLPTDEAFF
V: TRBV6-5; length: 18; J: TRBJ2-2; CDR3: CASSSTHLGGRFTGELFF
V: TRBV10-3; length: 16; J: TRBJ2-7; CDR3: CAISGFSATQSYEQYF
V: TRBV27; length: 13; J: TRBJ1-2; CDR3: CASSFSVQGGYTF
V: TRBV7-6; length: 16; J: TRBJ2-5; CDR3: CASSPIVSRTGGTQYF
V: TRBV6-9; length: 15; J: TRBJ2-2; CDR3: CASSYGQSNTGELFF
V: TRBV7-2; length: 14; J: TRBJ1-2; CDR3: CASSLVAANYGYTF
V: TRBV13; length: 13; J: TRBJ1-1; CDR3: CASRLTVSTEAFF
V: TRBV5-8; length: 13; J: TRBJ2-7; CDR3: CASTRGSHYEQYF
V: TRBV19; length: 15; J: TRBJ1-2; CDR3: CASSHLGPSFYGYTF
V: TRBV12-5; length: 13; J: TRBJ2-2; CDR3: CASAWGDTGELFF
V: TRBV30; length: 13; J: TRBJ2-5; CDR3: CAWSVLELGTQYF
V: TRBV5-5; length: 15; J: TRBJ2-7; CDR3: CASSPGGNIPYEQYF
V: TRBV7-2; length: 12; J: TRBJ2-1; CDR3: CASSSLGIEQFF
V: TRBV30; length: 15; J: TRBJ1-5; CDR3: CAWGVGGHQGQPQHF
V: TRBV7-7; length: 16; J: TRBJ2-2; CDR3: CASSLGGVRNTGELFF
V: TRBV3-1; length: 16; J: TRBJ2-2; CDR3: CASSRGTSANTGELFF
V: TRBV28; length: 15; J: TRBJ1-5; CDR3: CASSLRGGNNQPQHF
V: TRBV7-9; length: 15; J: TRBJ2-1; CDR3: CASSLNMYEGNEQFF
V: TRBV28; length: 15; J: TRBJ2-1; CDR3: CASSPWSGRKSEQFF
V: TRBV7-6; length: 18; J: TRBJ1-1; CDR3: CASSLERTIEGLNTEAFF
V: TRBV10-3; length: 13; J: TRBJ1-5; CDR3: CAISSSGDQPQHF
V: TRBV27; length: 16; J: TRBJ1-1; CDR3: CASSLGPVQMNTEAFF
V: TRBV6-1; length: 16; J: TRBJ1-1; CDR3: CATYGPGHHTNTEAFF
V: TRBV18; length: 16; J: TRBJ2-7; CDR3: CASSPPTGTGLPEQYF
V: TRBV12-3/TRBV12-4; length: 16; J: TRBJ2-5; CDR3: CASSEYLAGGQETQYF
V: TRBV9; length: 13; J: TRBJ1-2; CDR3: CASSLQDSYGYTF
V: TRBV18; length: 16; J: TRBJ1-1; CDR3: CASSPKTGTVNTEAFF
V: TRBV7-9; length: 14; J: TRBJ2-4; CDR3: CASSQQGPKNIQYF
V: TRBV28; length: 14; J: TRBJ2-7; CDR3: CASSLTVRSYEQYF
V: TRBV4-3; length: 16; J: TRBJ2-7; CDR3: CASSQDPGGGGYEQYF
V: TRBV20-1; length: 13; J: TRBJ1-5; CDR3: CSARGGENQPQHF